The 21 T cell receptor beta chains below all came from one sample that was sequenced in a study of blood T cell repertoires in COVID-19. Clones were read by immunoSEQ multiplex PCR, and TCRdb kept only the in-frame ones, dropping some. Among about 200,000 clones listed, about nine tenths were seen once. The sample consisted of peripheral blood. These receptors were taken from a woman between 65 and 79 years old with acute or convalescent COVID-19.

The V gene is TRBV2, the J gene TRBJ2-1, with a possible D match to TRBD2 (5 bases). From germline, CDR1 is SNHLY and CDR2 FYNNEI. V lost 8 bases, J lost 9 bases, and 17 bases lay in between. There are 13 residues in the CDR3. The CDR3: CASGRRGRGEQFF. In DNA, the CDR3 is TGTGCCAGCGGGAGAAGAGGTCGGGGTGAGCAGTTCTTC.

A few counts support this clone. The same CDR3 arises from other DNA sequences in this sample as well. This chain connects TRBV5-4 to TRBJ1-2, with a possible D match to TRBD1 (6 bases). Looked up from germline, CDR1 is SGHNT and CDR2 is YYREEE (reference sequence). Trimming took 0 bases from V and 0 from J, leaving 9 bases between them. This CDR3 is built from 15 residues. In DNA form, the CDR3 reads TGTGCCAGCAGCTTGGTAGGGGGAGCTAACTATGGCTACACCTTC. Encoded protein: CASSLVGGANYGYTF.

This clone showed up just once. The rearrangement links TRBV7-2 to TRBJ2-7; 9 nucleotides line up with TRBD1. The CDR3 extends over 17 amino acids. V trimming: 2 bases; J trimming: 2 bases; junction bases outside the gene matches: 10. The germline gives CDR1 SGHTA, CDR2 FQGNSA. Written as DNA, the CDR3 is TGTGCCAGCAGCTTATATACCCCGGGACAGGGCACCTACGAGCAGTACTTC. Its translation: CASSLYTPGQGTYEQYF.

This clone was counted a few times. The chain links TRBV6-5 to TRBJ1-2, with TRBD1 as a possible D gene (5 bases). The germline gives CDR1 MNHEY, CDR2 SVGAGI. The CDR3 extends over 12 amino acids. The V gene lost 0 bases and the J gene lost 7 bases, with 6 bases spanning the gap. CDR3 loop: CASSYSQGGYTF. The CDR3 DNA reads TGTGCCAGCAGTTACTCGCAGGGTGGCTACACCTTC.

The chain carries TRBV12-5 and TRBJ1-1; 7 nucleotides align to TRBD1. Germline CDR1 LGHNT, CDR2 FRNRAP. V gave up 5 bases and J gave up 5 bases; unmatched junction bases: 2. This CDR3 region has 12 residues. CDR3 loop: CASGPRGTEAFF. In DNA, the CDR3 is TGTGCTAGTGGTCCCAGGGGGACTGAAGCTTTCTTT. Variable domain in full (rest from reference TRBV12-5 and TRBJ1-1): DARVTQTPRHKVTEMGQEVTMRCQPILGHNTVFWYRQTMMQGLELLAYFRNRAPLDDSGMPKDRFSAEMPDATLATLKIQPSEPRDSAVYFCASGPRGTEAFFGQGTRLTVV.

The CDR3 here is CASSPSGRGEQYF. The CDR3 DNA follows: TGTGCCAGCTCCCCCTCGGGCAGGGGCGAGCAGTACTTC. The chain is built from TRBV27 and TRBJ2-7, with D possibly matching TRBD1 (6 bases). Trimming took off 8 bases at V and 6 bases at J, with 17 bases between the two ends. Germline CDR1 and CDR2: MNHEY and SMNVEV (reference sequence). This CDR3 contains 13 residues.

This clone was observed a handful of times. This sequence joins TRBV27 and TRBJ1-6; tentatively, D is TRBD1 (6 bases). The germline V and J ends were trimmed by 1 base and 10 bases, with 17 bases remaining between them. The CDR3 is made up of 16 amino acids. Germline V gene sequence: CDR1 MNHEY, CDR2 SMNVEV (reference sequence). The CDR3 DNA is TGTGCCAGCAGTTTATACGGGGGGCGCGCAGAATCACCCCTCCACTTT. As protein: CASSLYGGRAESPLHF.

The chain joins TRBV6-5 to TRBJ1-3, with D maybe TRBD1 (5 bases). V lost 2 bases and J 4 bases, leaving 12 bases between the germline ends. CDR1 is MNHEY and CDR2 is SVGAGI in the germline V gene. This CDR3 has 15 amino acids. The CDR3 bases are TGTGCCAGCAGTTACCGCGGGGGACTAGGAAACACCATATATTTT. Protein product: CASSYRGGLGNTIYF.

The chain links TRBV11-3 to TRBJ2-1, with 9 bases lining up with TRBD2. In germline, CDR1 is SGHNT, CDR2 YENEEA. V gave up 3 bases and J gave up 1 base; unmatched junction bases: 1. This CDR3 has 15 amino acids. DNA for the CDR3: TGTGCCAGCAGCTTGCTAGCGGGATCCTACAATGAGCAGTTCTTC. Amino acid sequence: CASSLLAGSYNEQFF.

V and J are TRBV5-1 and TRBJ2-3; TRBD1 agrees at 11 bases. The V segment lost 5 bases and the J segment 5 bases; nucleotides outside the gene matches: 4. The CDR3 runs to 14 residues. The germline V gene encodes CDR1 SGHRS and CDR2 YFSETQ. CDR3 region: CASRRGQGGDTQYF. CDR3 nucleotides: TGCGCCAGCAGAAGGGGACAGGGGGGAGATACGCAGTATTTT.

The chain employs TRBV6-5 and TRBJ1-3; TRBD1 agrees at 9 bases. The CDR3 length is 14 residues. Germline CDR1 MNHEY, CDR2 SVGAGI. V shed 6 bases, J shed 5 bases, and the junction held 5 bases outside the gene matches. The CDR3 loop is CASRDRGTRNTIYF. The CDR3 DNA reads TGTGCCAGCAGGGACAGGGGCACTAGAAACACCATATATTTT.

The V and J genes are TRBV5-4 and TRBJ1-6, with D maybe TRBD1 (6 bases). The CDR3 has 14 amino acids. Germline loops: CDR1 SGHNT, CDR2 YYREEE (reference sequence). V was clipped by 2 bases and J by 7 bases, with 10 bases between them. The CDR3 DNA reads TGTGCCAGCAGCTTTGGGCAGGGGAATTCACCCCTCCACTTT. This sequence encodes CASSFGQGNSPLHF.

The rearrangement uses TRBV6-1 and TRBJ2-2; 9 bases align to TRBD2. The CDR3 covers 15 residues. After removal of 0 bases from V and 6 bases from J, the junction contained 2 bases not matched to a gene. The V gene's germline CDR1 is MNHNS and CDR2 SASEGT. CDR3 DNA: TGTGCCAGCAGTGAAGCTGCGGGGGGGTCCGGGGAGCTGTTTTTT. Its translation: CASSEAAGGSGELFF.

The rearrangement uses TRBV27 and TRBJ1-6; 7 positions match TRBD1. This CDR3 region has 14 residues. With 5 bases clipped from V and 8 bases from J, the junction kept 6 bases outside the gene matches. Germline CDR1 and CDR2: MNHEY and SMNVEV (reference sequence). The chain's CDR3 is CASSRRQGDSPLHF. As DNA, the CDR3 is TGTGCCAGCAGTAGACGACAGGGTGATTCACCCCTCCACTTT.

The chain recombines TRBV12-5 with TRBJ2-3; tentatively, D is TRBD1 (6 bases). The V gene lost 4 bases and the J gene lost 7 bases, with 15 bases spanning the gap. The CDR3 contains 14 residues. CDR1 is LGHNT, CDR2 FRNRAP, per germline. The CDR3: CASGSIGQPHTQYF. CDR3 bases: TGTGCTAGTGGTTCAATTGGACAGCCACATACGCAGTATTTT.

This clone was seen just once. The CDR3 loop is CASRQTGNSNQPQHF. The DNA of the CDR3 is TGTGCCAGCAGACAAACAGGCAATAGCAATCAGCCCCAGCATTTT. The chain combines TRBV6-5 with TRBJ1-5, with a tentative D call TRBD1 (5 bases). This CDR3 comprises 15 residues. V shed 6 bases and J shed 0 bases, with 12 bases lying between them. Per germline, CDR1 MNHEY and CDR2 SVGAGI.

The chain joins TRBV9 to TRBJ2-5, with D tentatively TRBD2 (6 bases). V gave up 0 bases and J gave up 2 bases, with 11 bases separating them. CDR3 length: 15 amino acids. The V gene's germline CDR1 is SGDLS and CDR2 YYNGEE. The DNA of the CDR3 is TGTGCCAGCAGCGTAGCTCCAGGAGGGCAAGAGACCCAGTACTTC. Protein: CASSVAPGGQETQYF.

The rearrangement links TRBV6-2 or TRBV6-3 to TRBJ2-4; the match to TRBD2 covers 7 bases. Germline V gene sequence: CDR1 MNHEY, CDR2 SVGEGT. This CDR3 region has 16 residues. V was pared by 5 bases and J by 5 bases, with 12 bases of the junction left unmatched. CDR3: CASSTLGGGLQNIQYF. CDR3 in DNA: TGTGCCAGCAGTACCCTTGGCGGGGGACTACAAAACATTCAGTACTTC.

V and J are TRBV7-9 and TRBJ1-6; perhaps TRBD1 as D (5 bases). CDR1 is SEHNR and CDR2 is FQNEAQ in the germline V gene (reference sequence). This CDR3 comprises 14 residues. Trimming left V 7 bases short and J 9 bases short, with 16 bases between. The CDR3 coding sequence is TGTGCCAGCAAACAGGATAATTGGGGTTCACCCCTCCACTTT. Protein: CASKQDNWGSPLHF.

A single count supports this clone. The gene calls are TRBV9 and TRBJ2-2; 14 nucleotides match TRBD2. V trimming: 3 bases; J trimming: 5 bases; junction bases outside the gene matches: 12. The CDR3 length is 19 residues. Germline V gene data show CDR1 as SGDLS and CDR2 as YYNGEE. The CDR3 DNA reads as TGTGCCAGCAGCGGGGGCCCGGGACTAGCGGGAGCGGGTACCGGGGAGCTGTTTTTT. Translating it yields CASSGGPGLAGAGTGELFF.

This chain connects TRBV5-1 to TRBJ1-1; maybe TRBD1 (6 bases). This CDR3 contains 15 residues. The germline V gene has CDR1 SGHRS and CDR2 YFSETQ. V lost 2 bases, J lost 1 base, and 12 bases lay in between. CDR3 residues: CASSLQGRTNTEAFF. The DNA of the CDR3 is TGCGCCAGCAGCTTACAGGGACGGACGAACACTGAAGCTTTCTTT.